This T cell receptor (beta chain) was sequenced during a study of radiation and T cells in renal cell carcinoma. Study summary: Nephrectomy followed 15 Gy stereotactic body radiation by 4 weeks.

Study-wide findings and caveats: Top tumor clonotypes rose in blood 2 weeks post-radiation, then contracted.

The CDR3 runs 15 residues. CDR1 and CDR2 from the germline V gene are LNHDA and SQIVND (reference sequence). Deletions cut 10 bases from V and 3 bases from J, with 22 bases between. Points on this clone: The antigen is not known.

Clones were sequenced by immunoSEQ multiplex PCR, and TCRdb holds only the in-frame ones, with some missing. The sample carries roughly 150,000 clones, roughly 87% recorded once. Time point here: blood 2 weeks post-SBRT. Treatment in this sample: 15 Gy SBRT to primary tumor, nephrectomy 4 weeks later. Blood was sampled at baseline, 2 weeks and 4 weeks after SBRT. The chain couples TRBV19 to TRBJ2-7, with a tentative D call TRBD1 (5 bases). The material was blood, obtained from a patient whose treatment included radiotherapy and nephrectomy. The TCR comes from a woman between 45 and 65 years old with renal cell carcinoma. The CDR3 protein is CATLGLFRGNYEQYF. The CDR3 bases are TGTGCCACCCTTGGTCTATTTAGGGGAAACTACGAGCAGTACTTC. The complete variable domain, with remaining parts taken from reference TRBV19 and TRBJ2-7, reads DGGITQSPKYLFRKEGQNVTLSCEQNLNHDAMYWYRQDPGQGLRLIYYSQIVNDFQKGDIAEGYSVSREKKESFPLTVTSAQKNPTAFYLCATLGLFRGNYEQYFGPGTRLTVT.